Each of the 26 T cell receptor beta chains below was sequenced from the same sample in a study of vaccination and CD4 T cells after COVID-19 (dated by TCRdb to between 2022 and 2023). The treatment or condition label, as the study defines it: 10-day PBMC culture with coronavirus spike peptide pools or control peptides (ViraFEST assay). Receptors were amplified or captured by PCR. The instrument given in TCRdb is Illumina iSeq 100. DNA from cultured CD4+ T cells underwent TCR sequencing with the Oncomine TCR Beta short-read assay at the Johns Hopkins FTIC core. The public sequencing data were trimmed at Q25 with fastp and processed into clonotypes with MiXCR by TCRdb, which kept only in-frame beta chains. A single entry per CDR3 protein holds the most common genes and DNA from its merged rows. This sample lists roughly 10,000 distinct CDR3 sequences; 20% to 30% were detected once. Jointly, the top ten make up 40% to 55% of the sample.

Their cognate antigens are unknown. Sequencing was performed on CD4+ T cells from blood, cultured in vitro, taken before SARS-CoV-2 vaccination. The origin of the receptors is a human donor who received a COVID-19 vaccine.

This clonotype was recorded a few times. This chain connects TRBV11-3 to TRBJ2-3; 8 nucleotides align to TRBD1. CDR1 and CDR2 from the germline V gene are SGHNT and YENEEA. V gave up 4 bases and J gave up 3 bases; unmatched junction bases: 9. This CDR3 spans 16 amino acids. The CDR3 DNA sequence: TGTGCCAGCAGCTCACGGACAGGGACGGGGACAGATACGCAGTATTTT. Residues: CASSSRTGTGTDTQYF.

This CDR3 is CASSFAGEDTEAFF. The CDR3 DNA is TGTGCCAGCAGCTTTGCTGGGGAGGACACTGAAGCTTTCTTT. The chain has TRBV7-9 and TRBJ1-1; no clear D gene. With 3 bases removed from V and 3 bases from J, the gap between germline ends came to 11 bases. The CDR3 consists of 14 residues. Germline CDR1 is SEHNR and CDR2 is FQNEAQ (reference sequence).

The CDR3 region is CASSYLGNTEAFF. The CDR3 DNA sequence: TGTGCCAGCAGTTACCTAGGGAACACTGAAGCTTTCTTT. This sequence joins TRBV6-5 and TRBJ1-1; D gene unclear. The CDR3 runs to 13 residues. CDR1 is MNHEY and CDR2 is SVGAGI in the germline V gene. Trimming took off 2 bases at V and 1 base at J, with 5 bases between the two ends.

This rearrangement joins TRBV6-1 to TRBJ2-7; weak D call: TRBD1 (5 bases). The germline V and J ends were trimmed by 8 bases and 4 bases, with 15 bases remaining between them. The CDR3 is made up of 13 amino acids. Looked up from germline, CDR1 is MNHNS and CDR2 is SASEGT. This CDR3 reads CASSRATAYEQYF. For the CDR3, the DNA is TGTGCCAGCTCCCGGGCGACAGCATACGAGCAGTACTTC.

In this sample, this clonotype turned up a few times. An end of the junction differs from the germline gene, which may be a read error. DNA for the CDR3: TGTGCCAGCATTTGTCGAGGGGAGTTC. It translates to CASICRGEF. The chain combines TRBV6-1 with TRBJ1-2; weak D call: TRBD1 (5 bases). The CDR3 is 9 residues long. Germline lookup yields CDR1 MNHNS and CDR2 SASEGT.

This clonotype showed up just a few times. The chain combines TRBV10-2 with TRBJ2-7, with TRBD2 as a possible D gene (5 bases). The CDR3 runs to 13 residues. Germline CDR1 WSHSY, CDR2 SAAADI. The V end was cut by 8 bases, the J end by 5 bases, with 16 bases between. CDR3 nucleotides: TGCGCCAGCGCCCTATGGGCGCGGGACGAGCAGTACTTC. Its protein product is CASALWARDEQYF.

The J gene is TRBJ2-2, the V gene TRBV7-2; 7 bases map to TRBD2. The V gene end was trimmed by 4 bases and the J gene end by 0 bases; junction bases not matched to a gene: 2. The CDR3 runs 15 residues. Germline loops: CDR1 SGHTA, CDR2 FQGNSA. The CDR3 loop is CASSSRGANTGELFF. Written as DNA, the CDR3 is TGTGCCAGCAGCTCCCGGGGGGCGAACACCGGGGAGCTGTTTTTT.

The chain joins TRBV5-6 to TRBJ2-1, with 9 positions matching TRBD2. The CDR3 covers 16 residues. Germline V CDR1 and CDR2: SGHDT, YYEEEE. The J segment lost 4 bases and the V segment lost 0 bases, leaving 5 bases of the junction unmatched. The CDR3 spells CASSLEGLANYNEQFF. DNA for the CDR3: TGTGCCAGCAGCTTGGAGGGACTAGCAAATTACAATGAGCAGTTCTTC.

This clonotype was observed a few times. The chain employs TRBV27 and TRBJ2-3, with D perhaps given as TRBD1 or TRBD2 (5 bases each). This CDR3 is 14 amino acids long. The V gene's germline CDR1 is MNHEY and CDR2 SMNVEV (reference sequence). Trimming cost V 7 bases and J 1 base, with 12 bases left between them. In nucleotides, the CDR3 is TGTGCCAGCAAGATAATGGGGGGCACAGATACGCAGTATTTT. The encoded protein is CASKIMGGTDTQYF.

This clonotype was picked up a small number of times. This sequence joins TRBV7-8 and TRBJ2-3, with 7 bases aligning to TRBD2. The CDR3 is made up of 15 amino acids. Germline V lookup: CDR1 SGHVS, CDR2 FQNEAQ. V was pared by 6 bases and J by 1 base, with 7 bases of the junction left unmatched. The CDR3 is CASRAGRGGTDTQYF. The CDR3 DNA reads TGTGCCAGCAGGGCAGGACGGGGGGGCACAGATACGCAGTATTTT.

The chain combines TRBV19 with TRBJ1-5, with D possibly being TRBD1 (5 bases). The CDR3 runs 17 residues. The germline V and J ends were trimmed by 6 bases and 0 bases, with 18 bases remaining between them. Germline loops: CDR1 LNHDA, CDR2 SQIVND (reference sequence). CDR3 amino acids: CASSHPPGTLSNQPQHF. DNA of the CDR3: TGTGCCAGTAGCCATCCCCCAGGGACCCTTAGCAATCAGCCCCAGCATTTT.

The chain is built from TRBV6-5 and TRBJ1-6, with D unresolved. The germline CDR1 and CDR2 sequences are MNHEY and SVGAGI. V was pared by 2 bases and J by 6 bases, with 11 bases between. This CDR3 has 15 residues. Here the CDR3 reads CASSYGQERNSPLHF. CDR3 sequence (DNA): TGTGCCAGCAGTTACGGCCAGGAGCGTAATTCACCCCTCCACTTT.

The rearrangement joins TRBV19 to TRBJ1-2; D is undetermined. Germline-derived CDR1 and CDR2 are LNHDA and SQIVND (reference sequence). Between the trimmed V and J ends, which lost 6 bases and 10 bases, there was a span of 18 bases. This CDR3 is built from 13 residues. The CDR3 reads CASSLLAAQDYTF. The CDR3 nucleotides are TGTGCCAGTAGCCTATTGGCCGCCCAGGACTACACCTTC.

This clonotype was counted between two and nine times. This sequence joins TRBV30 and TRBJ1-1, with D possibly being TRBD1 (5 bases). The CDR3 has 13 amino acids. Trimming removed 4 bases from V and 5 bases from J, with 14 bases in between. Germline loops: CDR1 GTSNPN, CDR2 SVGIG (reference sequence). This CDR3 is CAWTQRRGTEAFF. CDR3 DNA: TGTGCCTGGACCCAAAGGAGGGGTACTGAAGCTTTCTTT.

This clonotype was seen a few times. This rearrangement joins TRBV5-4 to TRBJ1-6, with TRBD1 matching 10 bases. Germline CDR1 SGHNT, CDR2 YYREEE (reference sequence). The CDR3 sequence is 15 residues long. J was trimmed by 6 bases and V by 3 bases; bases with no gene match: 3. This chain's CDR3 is CASSYRDRGNSPLHF. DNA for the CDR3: TGTGCCAGCAGCTACCGGGACAGGGGTAATTCACCCCTCCACTTT.

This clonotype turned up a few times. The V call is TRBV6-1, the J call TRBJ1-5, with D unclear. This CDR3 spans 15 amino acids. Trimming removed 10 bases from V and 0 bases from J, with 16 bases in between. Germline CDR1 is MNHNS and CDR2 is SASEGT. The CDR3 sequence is CATQKEDYSNQPQHF. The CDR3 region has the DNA TGTGCCACCCAAAAGGAGGATTATAGCAATCAGCCCCAGCATTTT.

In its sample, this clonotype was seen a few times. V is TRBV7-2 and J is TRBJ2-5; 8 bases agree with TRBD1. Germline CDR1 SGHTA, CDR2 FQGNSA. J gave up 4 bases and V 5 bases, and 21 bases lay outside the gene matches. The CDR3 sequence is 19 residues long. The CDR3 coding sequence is TGTGCCAGCAGCCGTTATCCTCCAGGGGGCGCCGGGAGAGGAGAGACCCAGTACTTC. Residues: CASSRYPPGGAGRGETQYF. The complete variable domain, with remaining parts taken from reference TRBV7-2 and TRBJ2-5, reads GAGVSQSPSNKVTEKGKDVELRCDPISGHTALYWYRQSLGQGLEFLIYFQGNSAPDKSGLPSDRFSAERTGGSVSTLTIQRTQQEDSAVYLCASSRYPPGGAGRGETQYFGPGTRLLVL.

This CDR3 is CASSLQQGRNYGYTF. CDR3 DNA: TGTGCCAGTAGTCTACAACAGGGGAGAAACTATGGCTACACCTTC. The rearrangement joins TRBV19 to TRBJ1-2; 7 bases are shared with TRBD1. Losses at the gene ends were 5 bases for V and 2 bases for J; bases not matched to a gene: 8. This CDR3 is 15 amino acids long. In germline, CDR1 is LNHDA, CDR2 SQIVND (reference sequence).

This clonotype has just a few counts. The CDR3 DNA follows: TGTGCCAGTAGTCGACAGTATAGCAATCAGCCCCAGCATTTT. Translation gives CASSRQYSNQPQHF. The rearrangement uses TRBV19 and TRBJ1-5, with D possibly TRBD1 on 5 matching bases. Between the trimmed V and J ends, which lost 5 bases and 0 bases, there was a span of 8 bases. This CDR3 contains 14 residues. Germline V lookup: CDR1 LNHDA, CDR2 SQIVND (reference sequence).

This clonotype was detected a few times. The CDR3 DNA follows: TGTGCCAGCAGCCGACAGGGACGGAATGGCTACACCTTC. Protein product: CASSRQGRNGYTF. V gene TRBV6-1 combines with J gene TRBJ1-2, with 7 bases fitting TRBD1. The germline V gene has CDR1 MNHNS and CDR2 SASEGT. V was pared by 6 bases and J by 6 bases, with 7 bases of the junction left unmatched. The length of the CDR3 is 13 residues.

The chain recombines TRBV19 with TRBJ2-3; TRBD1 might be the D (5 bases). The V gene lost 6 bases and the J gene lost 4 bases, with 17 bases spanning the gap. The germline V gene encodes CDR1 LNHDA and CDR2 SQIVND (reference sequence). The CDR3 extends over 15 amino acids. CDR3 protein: CASSLGQGVPDTQYF. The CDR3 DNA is TGTGCCAGTAGCCTGGGGCAGGGCGTCCCAGATACGCAGTATTTT.

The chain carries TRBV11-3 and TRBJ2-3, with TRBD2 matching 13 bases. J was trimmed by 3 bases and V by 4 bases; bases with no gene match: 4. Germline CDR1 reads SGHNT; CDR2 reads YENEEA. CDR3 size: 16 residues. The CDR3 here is CASSSVTSGGTDTQYF. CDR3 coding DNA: TGTGCCAGCAGCTCTGTGACTAGCGGGGGGACAGATACGCAGTATTTT.

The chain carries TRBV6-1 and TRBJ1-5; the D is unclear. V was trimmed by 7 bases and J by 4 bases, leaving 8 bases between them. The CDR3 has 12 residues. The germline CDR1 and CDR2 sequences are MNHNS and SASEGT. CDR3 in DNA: TGTGCCAGCACAGACGGGAATCAGCCCCAGCATTTT. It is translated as CASTDGNQPQHF.

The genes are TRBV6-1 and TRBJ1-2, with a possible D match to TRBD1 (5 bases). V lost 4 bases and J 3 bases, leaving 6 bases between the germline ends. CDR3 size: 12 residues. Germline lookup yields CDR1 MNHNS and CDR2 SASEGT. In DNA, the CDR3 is TGTGCCAGCAGTGTGGGGGACTATGGCTACACCTTC. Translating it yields CASSVGDYGYTF.

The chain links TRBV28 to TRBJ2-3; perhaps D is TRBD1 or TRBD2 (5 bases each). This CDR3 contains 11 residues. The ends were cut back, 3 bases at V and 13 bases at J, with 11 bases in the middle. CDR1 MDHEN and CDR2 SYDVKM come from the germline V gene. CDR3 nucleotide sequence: TGTGCCAGCAGTTTCCGGGACCGCGAGTATTTT. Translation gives CASSFRDREYF.

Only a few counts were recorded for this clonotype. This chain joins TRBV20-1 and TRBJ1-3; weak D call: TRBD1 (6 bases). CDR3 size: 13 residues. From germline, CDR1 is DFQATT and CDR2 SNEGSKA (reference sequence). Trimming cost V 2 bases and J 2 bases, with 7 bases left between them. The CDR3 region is CSARQGTGNTIYF. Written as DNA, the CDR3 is TGCAGTGCTAGACAGGGGACTGGAAACACCATATATTTT.